This T cell receptor (beta chain) came from a study of T-cell reconstitution after alpha-beta-depleted transplantation in children. Study outcomes and limitations: Several hundred expanded graft clones reportedly supplied alpha-beta T cells about two months after transplant. The authors attributed T-cell counts and diversity one year after transplant mostly to newly produced T cells.

Unique molecular identifiers tagged the TCRbeta library. TCRdb used MiXCR to reprocess the PCR reads, holding one entry per CDR3 protein. The repertoire holds fewer than 350,000 distinct CDR3 sequences, around 7.1% seen once, with approximately 9.6% in the top ten. About this clonotype: Its antigen is currently unknown.

The sequence came from a female patient between 2 and 15 years old who had a stem cell transplant for Fanconi anemia, so the T cells may come from the graft donor. The sequencing used peripheral blood, collected 360 days after TCRalphabeta/CD19-depleted stem cell transplant.

CDR3: CASSPQLVVQETQYF. The CDR3, as DNA: TGTGCCAGTAGTCCCCAACTAGTGGTCCAAGAGACCCAGTACTTC. The chain employs TRBV19 and TRBJ2-5; D is perhaps TRBD2 (5 bases). V was pared by 5 bases and J by 1 base, with 14 bases between. The CDR3 is 15 residues long. CDR1 and CDR2 (germline): LNHDA, SQIVND (reference sequence).